This section outlines one TCR beta chain sequence together with its context. Its antigen is as yet unknown. This sample is drawn from a study of tumor-infiltrating lymphocytes in localized non-small cell lung cancer. In the study overall: Some samples were collected after neoadjuvant chemotherapy; smokers, never-smokers and several histologies were included. From each patient, both tumor and uninvolved lung, non-adjacent to tumor, were sampled. Study-wide points: TCR sequencing covered a subset of patients with enough tissue. Different pieces of the same tissue went to different assays, confounding technical variation with intratumor heterogeneity.

The protocol was immunoSEQ multiplex PCR, while the TCRdb copy is restricted to in-frame clones and leaves out a portion. In the table there are some 30,000 clones, 70% to 90% of which are singletons. This CDR3 comprises 16 residues. J was trimmed by 4 bases and V by 5 bases; bases with no gene match: 8. Germline V gene data show CDR1 as SGHVS and CDR2 as FQNEAQ. What was sequenced was lung tumor tissue. The rearrangement joins TRBV7-8 to TRBJ2-2, with 9 bases fitting TRBD2. This TCR was recovered from a human donor with non-small cell lung cancer. The CDR3 DNA follows: TGTGCCAGCAGCCTAGGCGGGGGGGCGAGCACCGGGGAGCTGTTTTTT. Translation gives CASSLGGGASTGELFF.